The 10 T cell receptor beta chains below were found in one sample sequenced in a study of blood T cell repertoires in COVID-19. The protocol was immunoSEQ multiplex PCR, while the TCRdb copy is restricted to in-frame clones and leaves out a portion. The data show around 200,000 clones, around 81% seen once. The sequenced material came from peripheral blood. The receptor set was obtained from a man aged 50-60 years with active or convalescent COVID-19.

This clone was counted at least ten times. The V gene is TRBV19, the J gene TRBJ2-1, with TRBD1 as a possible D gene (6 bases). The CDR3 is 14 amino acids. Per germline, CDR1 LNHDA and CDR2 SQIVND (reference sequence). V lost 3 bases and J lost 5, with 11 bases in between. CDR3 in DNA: TGTGCCAGTAGTATCCCCGGACAGAACAATGAGCAGTTCTTC. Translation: CASSIPGQNNEQFF.

DNA of the CDR3: TGTGCCAGTAGTATGACAACAGATACGCAGTATTTT. This encodes CASSMTTDTQYF. The chain combines TRBV19 with TRBJ2-3; the D is unclear. Deletions cut 3 bases from V and 3 bases from J, with 4 bases between. From germline, CDR1 is LNHDA and CDR2 SQIVND (reference sequence). This CDR3 has 12 residues.

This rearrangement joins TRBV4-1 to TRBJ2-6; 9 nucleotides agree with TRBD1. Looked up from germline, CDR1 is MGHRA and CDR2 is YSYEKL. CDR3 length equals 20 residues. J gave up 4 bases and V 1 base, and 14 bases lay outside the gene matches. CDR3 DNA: TGCGCCAGCAGCCAAGGGGTCGGGGACAGGGCGGTGTGGGGGGCCAACGTCCTGACTTTC. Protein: CASSQGVGDRAVWGANVLTF.

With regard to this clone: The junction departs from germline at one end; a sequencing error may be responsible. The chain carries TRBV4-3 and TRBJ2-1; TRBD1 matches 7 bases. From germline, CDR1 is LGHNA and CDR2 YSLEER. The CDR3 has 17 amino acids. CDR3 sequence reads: CASSEEVGTASYNEQFF. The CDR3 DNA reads TGCGCCAGCAGCGAAGAGGTGGGGACAGCCTCCTACAATGAGCAGTTCTTC.

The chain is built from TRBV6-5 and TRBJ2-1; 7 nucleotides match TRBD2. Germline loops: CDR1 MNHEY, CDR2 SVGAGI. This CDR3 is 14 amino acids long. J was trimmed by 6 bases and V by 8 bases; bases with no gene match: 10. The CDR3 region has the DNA TGTGCCAGCTCCGCAATGGGAGGGGTCAATGAGCAGTTCTTC. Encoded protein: CASSAMGGVNEQFF.

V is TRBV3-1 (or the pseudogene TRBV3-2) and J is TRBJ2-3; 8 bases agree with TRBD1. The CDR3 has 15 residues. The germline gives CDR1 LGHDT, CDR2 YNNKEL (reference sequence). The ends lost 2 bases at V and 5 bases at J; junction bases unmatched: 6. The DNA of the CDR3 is TGTGCCAGCAGCCAAAGCGGACAGGGTCGAGATACGCAGTATTTT. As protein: CASSQSGQGRDTQYF.

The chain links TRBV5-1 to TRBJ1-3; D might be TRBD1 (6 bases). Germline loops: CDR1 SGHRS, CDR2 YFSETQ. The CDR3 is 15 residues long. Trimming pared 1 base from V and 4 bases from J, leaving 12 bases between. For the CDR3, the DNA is TGCGCCAGCAGCTTGAAGTCAGGGGAGGGAAACACCATATATTTT. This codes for CASSLKSGEGNTIYF. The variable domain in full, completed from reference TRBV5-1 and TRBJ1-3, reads KAGVTQTPRYLIKTRGQQVTLSCSPISGHRSVSWYQQTPGQGLQFLFEYFSETQRNKGNFPGRFSGRQFSNSRSEMNVSTLELGDSALYLCASSLKSGEGNTIYFGEGSWLTVV.

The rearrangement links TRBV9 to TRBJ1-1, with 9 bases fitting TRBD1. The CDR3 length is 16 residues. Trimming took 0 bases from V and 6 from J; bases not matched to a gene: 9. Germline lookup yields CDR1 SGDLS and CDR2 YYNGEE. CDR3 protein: CASSVDPTGGDSEAFF. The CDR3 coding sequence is TGTGCCAGCAGCGTAGATCCCACAGGGGGCGACTCTGAAGCTTTCTTT.

The CDR3: CSVRLLFSGNTIYF. For the CDR3, the DNA is TGCAGCGTACGACTCTTGTTCTCTGGAAACACCATATATTTT. This chain connects TRBV29-1 to TRBJ1-3; the D is unclear. The CDR3 length is 14 residues. Trimming pared 6 bases from V and 0 bases from J, leaving 12 bases between. The germline gives CDR1 SQVTM, CDR2 ANQGSEA.

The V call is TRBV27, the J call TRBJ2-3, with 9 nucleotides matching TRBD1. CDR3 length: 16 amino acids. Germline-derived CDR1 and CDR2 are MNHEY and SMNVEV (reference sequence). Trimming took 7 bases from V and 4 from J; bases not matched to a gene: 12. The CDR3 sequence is CASTSQGAGVADTQYF. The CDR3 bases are TGTGCCAGCACCTCACAGGGGGCGGGGGTGGCAGATACGCAGTATTTT.